The 24 T cell receptor beta chains below all came from one sample that was sequenced in a study of T cell responses to AZD1222 COVID-19 vaccine (dated by TCRdb to about 2021). To prepare the library, the immunoSEQ multiplex PCR assay was applied. TCRdb took over this immuneACCESS table, retaining in-frame rearrangements with V and J assigned. Such tables are incomplete; in checked studies, under half of the missing clones stem from an unresolved V gene, and the remainder is unexplained. The sample contains some 110,000 clones, 85% to 90% of them found a single time. In total, the top ten clones hold around 9.6% of the sample. The label giving this sample's time point can be read as: baseline before first vaccination. This specimen was peripheral blood, taken on day 0 of AZD1222 vaccination. Every receptor here comes from an adult in good health.

The V call is TRBV25-1, the J call TRBJ2-3; D is ambiguous. CDR1 is MGHDK and CDR2 is SYGVNS in the germline V gene. V was shortened by 4 bases and J by 3 bases, with 5 bases between the two germline ends. The CDR3 loop spans 12 amino acids. Written as DNA, the CDR3 is TGTGCCAGCAGTGCTGGGACAGATACGCAGTATTTT. It yields the protein CASSAGTDTQYF.

The chain links TRBV9 to TRBJ2-3; either TRBD1 or TRBD2 may supply D (5 bases each). Germline V gene sequence: CDR1 SGDLS, CDR2 YYNGEE. CDR3 length: 16 amino acids. The germline V and J ends were trimmed by 4 bases and 4 bases, with 19 bases remaining between them. The CDR3 bases are TGTGCCAGCAGCCCGAGCTGGGGGACCCCGGCAGATACGCAGTATTTT. Encoded protein: CASSPSWGTPADTQYF. The full variable domain, with the rest looked up from reference TRBV9 and TRBJ2-3, is DSGVTQTPKHLITATGQRVTLRCSPRSGDLSVYWYQQSLDQGLQFLIQYYNGEERAKGNILERFSAQQFPDLHSELNLSSLELGDSALYFCASSPSWGTPADTQYFGPGTRLTVL.

The chain employs TRBV3-1 (or the pseudogene TRBV3-2) and TRBJ1-6, with D possibly matching TRBD1 (6 bases). From germline, CDR1 is LGHDT and CDR2 YNNKEL (reference sequence). The CDR3 has 17 residues. The V end was cut by 0 bases, the J end by 6 bases, with 15 bases between. The CDR3 sequence is CASSQDVGRGSNSPLHF. CDR3 coding DNA: TGTGCCAGCAGCCAAGATGTCGGAAGGGGGAGTAATTCACCCCTCCACTTT.

This clone was seen just once. This rearrangement joins TRBV19 to TRBJ1-4; no firm D call. Between the trimmed V and J ends, which lost 4 bases and 1 base, there was a span of 10 bases. In germline, CDR1 is LNHDA, CDR2 SQIVND (reference sequence). This CDR3 region has 15 residues. The DNA for the CDR3 is TGTGCCAGTAGTAACCAGATCGGAACTAATGAAAAACTGTTTTTT. The encoded protein is CASSNQIGTNEKLFF.

A word on this clone: Additional DNA sequences in this sample encode the identical CDR3. The rearrangement uses TRBV4-3 and TRBJ1-6; TRBD1 agrees at 7 bases. Germline CDR1 LGHNA, CDR2 YSLEER. Trimming cost V 6 bases and J 4 bases; bases outside gene matches: 6. This CDR3 contains 15 residues. The CDR3: CASSRTGQYNSPLHF. CDR3 DNA sequence: TGCGCCAGCAGTCGGACGGGACAGTATAATTCACCCCTCCACTTT.

This chain joins TRBV5-1 and TRBJ2-7; 14 bases map to TRBD2. Germline loops: CDR1 SGHRS, CDR2 YFSETQ. This CDR3 region has 16 residues. V lost 4 bases, J lost 0 bases, and 3 bases stayed unmatched. CDR3 amino acids: CASSPGTSGSSYEQYF. CDR3 DNA: TGCGCCAGCAGCCCCGGGACTAGCGGGAGCTCCTACGAGCAGTACTTC.

A single count supports this clone. The chain uses TRBV2 and TRBJ2-7; the match to TRBD1 covers 8 bases. V shed 7 bases and J 2 bases; nucleotides not matched to a gene: 13. This CDR3 spans 16 amino acids. From germline, CDR1 is SNHLY and CDR2 FYNNEI. The CDR3, as DNA: TGTGCCAGCATTTTATCATCCGGGACAGGAGCCTACGAGCAGTACTTC. This sequence encodes CASILSSGTGAYEQYF.

The chain employs TRBV28 and TRBJ2-5; no firm D call. V was trimmed by 2 bases and J by 2 bases, leaving 3 bases between them. The germline gives CDR1 MDHEN, CDR2 SYDVKM. The CDR3 spans 12 residues. The CDR3 here is CASSLTQETQYF. The CDR3 DNA reads TGTGCCAGCAGTTTAACACAAGAGACCCAGTACTTC.

The chain carries TRBV24-1 and TRBJ2-2; D uncertain. V dropped 7 bases and J dropped 4 bases, with 12 bases sitting between them. In germline, CDR1 is KGHDR, CDR2 SFDVKD. The CDR3 runs to 14 residues. As DNA, the CDR3 is TGTGCCACCAGGCCGGACGGACGCACCGGGGAGCTGTTTTTT. Residues: CATRPDGRTGELFF.

V is TRBV7-6 and J is TRBJ1-5; D is uncertain. The germline V gene has CDR1 SGHVS and CDR2 FNYEAQ. The CDR3 covers 16 residues. Trimming removed 5 bases from V and 3 bases from J, with 17 bases in between. This CDR3 is CASSPNGRQVNQPQHF. The CDR3 bases are TGTGCCAGCAGCCCTAATGGGAGGCAAGTCAATCAGCCCCAGCATTTT.

The V call is TRBV11-2, the J call TRBJ1-1, with D hard to call. Germline CDR1 reads SGHAT; CDR2 reads FQNNGV. This CDR3 spans 14 amino acids. Trimming took 6 bases from V and 2 from J, leaving 13 bases between them. The CDR3 sequence: CASRLTGFNTEAFF. CDR3 bases: TGTGCCAGCAGACTAACGGGGTTTAACACTGAAGCTTTCTTT.

This chain joins TRBV19 and TRBJ1-5, with D perhaps TRBD1 (6 bases). Germline assignment: CDR1 LNHDA and CDR2 SQIVND (reference sequence). CDR3 length: 17 amino acids. With 0 bases removed from V and 2 bases from J, the gap between germline ends came to 14 bases. Written as DNA, the CDR3 is TGTGCCAGTAGTATAGACGACAGGTGGGGGGGCAATCAGCCCCAGCATTTT. Its translation: CASSIDDRWGGNQPQHF.

V usage is TRBV12-3 or TRBV12-4 and J usage is TRBJ1-4; D is possibly TRBD1 (6 bases). V lost 6 bases, J lost 10 bases, and 12 bases lay in between. The CDR3 runs 12 residues. The CDR3 spells CASRAGVAKLFF. The CDR3 nucleotides are TGTGCCAGCAGAGCAGGGGTGGCAAAACTGTTTTTT.

V usage is TRBV4-3 and J usage is TRBJ1-1; TRBD1 is a possible D gene (5 bases). The CDR3 is 14 residues long. Between the trimmed V and J ends, which lost 0 bases and 10 bases, there was a span of 15 bases. CDR1 and CDR2 (germline): LGHNA, YSLEER. CDR3 coding DNA: TGCGCCAGCAGCCAAGATGACAGCGGGTACAGAGCTTTCTTT. Translating it yields CASSQDDSGYRAFF.

About this clone: The same CDR3 also results from other DNA sequences found in this sample. The chain has TRBV18 and TRBJ1-4; 7 bases agree with TRBD1. Germline V CDR1 and CDR2: KGHSH, LQKENI. V lost 3 bases to trimming and J lost 5 bases; unmatched junction nucleotides: 0. The CDR3 covers 13 residues. CDR3 region: CASSPGQNEKLFF. DNA for the CDR3: TGTGCCAGCTCACCGGGACAGAATGAAAAACTGTTTTTT.

The chain is built from TRBV7-2 and TRBJ2-1; weak D call: TRBD2 (6 bases). Trimming removed 8 bases from V and 0 bases from J, with 14 bases in between. The CDR3 has 15 residues. Per germline, CDR1 SGHTA and CDR2 FQGNSA. The CDR3 DNA reads TGTGCCAGCGTAGCGGCTAGGAGCTCCTACAATGAGCAGTTCTTC. As protein: CASVAARSSYNEQFF.

The genes are TRBV5-4 and TRBJ1-2; 7 bases line up with TRBD1. Germline V CDR1 and CDR2: SGHNT, YYREEE (reference sequence). With 6 bases clipped from V and 6 bases from J, the junction kept 5 bases outside the gene matches. This CDR3 has 12 amino acids. CDR3: CASTQQGNGYTF. In DNA form, the CDR3 reads TGTGCCAGCACCCAACAGGGGAATGGCTACACCTTC.

This clone was counted once. The chain couples TRBV19 to TRBJ1-1; 7 bases line up with TRBD1. V was pared by 3 bases and J by 1 base, with 2 bases of the junction left unmatched. The CDR3 has 14 amino acids. The V gene's germline CDR1 is LNHDA and CDR2 SQIVND (reference sequence). CDR3 DNA sequence: TGTGCCAGTAGTATCAGGGGGGGGAACACTGAAGCTTTCTTT. It codes for CASSIRGGNTEAFF. The full variable domain, with the rest looked up from reference TRBV19 and TRBJ1-1, is DGGITQSPKYLFRKEGQNVTLSCEQNLNHDAMYWYRQDPGQGLRLIYYSQIVNDFQKGDIAEGYSVSREKKESFPLTVTSAQKNPTAFYLCASSIRGGNTEAFFGQGTRLTVV.

The V gene is TRBV28, the J gene TRBJ2-2; D gene uncertain. The germline V and J ends were trimmed by 4 bases and 6 bases, with 9 bases remaining between them. The CDR3 runs 13 residues. Germline CDR1 MDHEN, CDR2 SYDVKM. This CDR3 is CASSSLPAGELFF. The CDR3 DNA follows: TGTGCCAGCAGTTCCCTCCCCGCCGGGGAGCTGTTTTTT. The full variable domain, with the rest looked up from reference TRBV28 and TRBJ2-2, is DVKVTQSSRYLVKRTGEKVFLECVQDMDHENMFWYRQDPGLGLRLIYFSYDVKMKEKGDIPEGYSVSREKKERFSLILESASTNQTSMYLCASSSLPAGELFFGEGSRLTVL.

This clone was recorded only once. The chain has TRBV9 and TRBJ1-4, with D unclear. V was cut by 6 bases and J by 5 bases, with 17 bases left in between. Germline V gives CDR1 SGDLS, CDR2 YYNGEE. The CDR3 loop spans 15 amino acids. CDR3 nucleotides: TGTGCCAGCACCCCGCCACCAATATTGAATGAAAAACTGTTTTTT. This translates into CASTPPPILNEKLFF.

This clone was counted a few times. The CDR3 sequence is CASSVDHRGEQYF. The CDR3 DNA sequence: TGTGCCAGCAGCGTGGACCATAGGGGCGAGCAGTACTTC. This chain joins TRBV7-3 and TRBJ2-7; possible D gene TRBD1, 5 bases. Germline CDR1 is SGHTA and CDR2 is FQGTGA. V gave up 5 bases and J gave up 6 bases, with 14 bases separating them. The CDR3 runs 13 residues.

The rearrangement uses TRBV6-5 and TRBJ1-2; 7 bases are shared with TRBD1. The germline V gene has CDR1 MNHEY and CDR2 SVGAGI. With V trimmed by 5 bases and J by 5 bases, 8 bases remained unmatched. The CDR3 has 14 residues. Written as DNA, the CDR3 is TGTGCCAGCAGTCCCAGGGCAGGGGGATATGGCTACACCTTC. This codes for CASSPRAGGYGYTF.

V is TRBV6-4 and J is TRBJ2-7; D may match TRBD1 or TRBD2 (5 bases each). V was clipped by 4 bases and J by 6 bases, with 13 bases between them. Germline CDR1 MRHNA, CDR2 SNTAGT. The CDR3 has 13 amino acids. CDR3 in amino acids: CASSVSGRAEQYF. The CDR3 DNA sequence: TGTGCCAGCAGTGTATCGGGACGGGCCGAGCAGTACTTC.

This clone has only a few counts. In DNA, the CDR3 is TGTGCCAGCAGCTTAGGAGCGGGGTATCTATACGAGCAGTACTTC. It is translated as CASSLGAGYLYEQYF. The rearrangement joins TRBV7-2 to TRBJ2-7; 7 nucleotides line up with TRBD2. The length of the CDR3 is 15 residues. Trimming took 1 base from V and 4 from J; bases not matched to a gene: 7. Germline lookup yields CDR1 SGHTA and CDR2 FQGNSA.